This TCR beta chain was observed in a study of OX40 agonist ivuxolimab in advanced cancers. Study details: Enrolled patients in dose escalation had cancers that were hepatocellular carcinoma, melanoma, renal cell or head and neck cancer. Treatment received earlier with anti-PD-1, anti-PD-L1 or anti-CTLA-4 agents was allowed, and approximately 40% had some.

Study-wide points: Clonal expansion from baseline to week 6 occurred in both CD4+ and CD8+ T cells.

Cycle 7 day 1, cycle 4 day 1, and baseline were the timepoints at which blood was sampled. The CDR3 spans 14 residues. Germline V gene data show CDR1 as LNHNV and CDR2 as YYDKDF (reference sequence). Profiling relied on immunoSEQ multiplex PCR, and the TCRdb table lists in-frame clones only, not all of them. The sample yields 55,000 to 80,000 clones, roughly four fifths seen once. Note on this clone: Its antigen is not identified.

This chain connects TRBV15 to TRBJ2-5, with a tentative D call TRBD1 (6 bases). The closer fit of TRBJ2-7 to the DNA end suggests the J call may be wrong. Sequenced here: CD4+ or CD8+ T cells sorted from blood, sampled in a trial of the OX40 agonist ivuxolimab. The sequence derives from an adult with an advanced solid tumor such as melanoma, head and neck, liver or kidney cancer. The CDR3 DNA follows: TGTGCCACCAGCAGGTTCGGACAGACCTACGAGCAGTACTTC. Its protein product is CATSRFGQTYEQYF.